This paragraph covers one T cell receptor beta chain sequence. Germline V lookup: CDR1 SGHTA, CDR2 FQGNSA. CDR3 size: 14 residues. From its re-call of the 5' RACE reads, TCRdb lists each CDR3 protein once, without DNA. This table holds approximately 380,000 distinct CDR3 sequences. The data stem from a study of monozygotic twins with inflammatory bowel disease. This TCR came from a human donor with ulcerative colitis or Crohn's disease, or a healthy co-twin of an affected twin (not recorded which). V usage is TRBV7-2 and J usage is TRBJ2-5. Sequenced material: blood. The CDR3 protein is CASSLAISQETQYF.